This T cell receptor (beta chain) was identified during a study of control samples from healthy donors and cancer patients. The V gene lost 4 bases and the J gene lost 8 bases, with 15 bases spanning the gap. Germline CDR1 reads SGHDT; CDR2 reads YYEEEE. The CDR3 is made up of 13 amino acids. Sequenced by immunoSEQ multiplex PCR; TCRdb stores in-frame clones only, minus some. The sample has 110,000 to 150,000 clones, approximately 86% seen once; the top ten hold approximately 9%. The source is a woman under 40 in good health. This rearrangement joins TRBV5-6 to TRBJ1-2; D is uncertain. Sequencing was done on a sample of blood. The CDR3, as DNA: TGTGCCAGCAGCCACCCCCGCGGGTACGGCTACACCTTC. It specifies CASSHPRGYGYTF.